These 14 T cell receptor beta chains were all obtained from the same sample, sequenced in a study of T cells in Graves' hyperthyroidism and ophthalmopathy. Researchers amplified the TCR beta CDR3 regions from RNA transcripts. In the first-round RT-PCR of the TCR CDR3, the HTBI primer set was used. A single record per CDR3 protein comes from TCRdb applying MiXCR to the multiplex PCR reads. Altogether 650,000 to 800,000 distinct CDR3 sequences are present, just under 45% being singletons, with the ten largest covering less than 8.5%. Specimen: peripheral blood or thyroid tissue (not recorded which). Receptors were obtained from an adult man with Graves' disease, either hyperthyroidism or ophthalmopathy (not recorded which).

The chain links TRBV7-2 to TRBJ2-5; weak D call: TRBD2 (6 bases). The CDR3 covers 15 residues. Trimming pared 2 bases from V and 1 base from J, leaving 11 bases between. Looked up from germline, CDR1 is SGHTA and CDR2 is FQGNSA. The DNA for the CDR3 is TGTGCCAGCAGCTTATTAGGAGGGACCCAAGAGACCCAGTACTTC. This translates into CASSLLGGTQETQYF.

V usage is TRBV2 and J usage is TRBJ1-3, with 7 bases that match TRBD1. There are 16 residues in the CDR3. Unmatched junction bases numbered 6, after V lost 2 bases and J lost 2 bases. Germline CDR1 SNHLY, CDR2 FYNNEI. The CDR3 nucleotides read TGTGCCAGCAGTGAATACAGGGGATCGGCTGGAAACACCATATATTTT. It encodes CASSEYRGSAGNTIYF.

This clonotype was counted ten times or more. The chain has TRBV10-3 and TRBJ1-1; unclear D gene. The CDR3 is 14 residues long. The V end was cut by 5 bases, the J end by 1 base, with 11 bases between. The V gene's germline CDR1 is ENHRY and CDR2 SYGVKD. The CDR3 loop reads CAISTPGRNTEAFF. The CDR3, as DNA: TGTGCCATCAGTACTCCCGGGAGGAACACTGAAGCTTTCTTT.

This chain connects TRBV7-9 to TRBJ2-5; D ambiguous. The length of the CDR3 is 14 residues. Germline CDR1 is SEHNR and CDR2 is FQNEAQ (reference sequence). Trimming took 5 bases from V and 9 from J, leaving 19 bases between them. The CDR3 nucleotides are TGTGCCAGCAGCCAAGATGTGAGGCATCAGCCCCAGTACTTC. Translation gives CASSQDVRHQPQYF.

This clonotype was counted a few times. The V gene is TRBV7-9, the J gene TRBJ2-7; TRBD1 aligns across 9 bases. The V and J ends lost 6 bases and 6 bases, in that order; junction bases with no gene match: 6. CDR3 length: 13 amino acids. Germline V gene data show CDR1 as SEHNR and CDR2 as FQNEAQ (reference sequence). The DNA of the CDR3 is TGTGCCAGCAGACTAACAGGGGGCGGCGAGCAGTACTTC. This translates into CASRLTGGGEQYF.

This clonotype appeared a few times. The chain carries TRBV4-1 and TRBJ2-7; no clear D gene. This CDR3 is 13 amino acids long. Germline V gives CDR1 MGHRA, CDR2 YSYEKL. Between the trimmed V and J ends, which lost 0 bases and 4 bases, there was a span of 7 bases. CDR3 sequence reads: CASSQDRRYEQYF. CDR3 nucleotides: TGCGCCAGCAGCCAAGATCGGAGATACGAGCAGTACTTC.

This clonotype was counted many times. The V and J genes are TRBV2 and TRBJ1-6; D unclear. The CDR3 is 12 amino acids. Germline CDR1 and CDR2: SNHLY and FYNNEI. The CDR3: CASTDYNSPLHF. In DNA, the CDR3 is TGTGCATCCACCGATTATAATTCACCCCTCCACTTT.

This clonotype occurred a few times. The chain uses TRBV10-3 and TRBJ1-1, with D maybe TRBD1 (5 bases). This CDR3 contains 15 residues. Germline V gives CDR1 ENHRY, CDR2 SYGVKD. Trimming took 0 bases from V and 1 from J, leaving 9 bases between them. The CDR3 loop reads CAISESGGGNTEAFF. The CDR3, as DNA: TGTGCCATCAGTGAGTCTGGGGGGGGGAACACTGAAGCTTTCTTT.

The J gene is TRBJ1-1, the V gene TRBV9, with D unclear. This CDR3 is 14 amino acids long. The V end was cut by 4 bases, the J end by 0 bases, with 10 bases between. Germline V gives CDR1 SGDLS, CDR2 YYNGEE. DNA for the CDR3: TGTGCCAGCAGCCTCTACGACTTGAACACTGAAGCTTTCTTT. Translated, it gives CASSLYDLNTEAFF.

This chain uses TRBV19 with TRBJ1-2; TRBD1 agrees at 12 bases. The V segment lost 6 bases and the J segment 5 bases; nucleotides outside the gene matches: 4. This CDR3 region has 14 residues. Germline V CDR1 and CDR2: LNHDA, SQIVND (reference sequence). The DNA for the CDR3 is TGTGCCAGTAGCGGGACAGGGGGCCAGTATGGCTACACCTTC. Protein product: CASSGTGGQYGYTF.

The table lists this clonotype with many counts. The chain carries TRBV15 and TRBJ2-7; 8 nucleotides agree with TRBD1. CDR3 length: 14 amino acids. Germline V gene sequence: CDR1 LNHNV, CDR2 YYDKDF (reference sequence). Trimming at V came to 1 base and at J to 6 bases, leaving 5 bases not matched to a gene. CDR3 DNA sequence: TGTGCCACCAGCAGAGCGGCAGGGGGCGTCGAGCAGTACTTC. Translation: CATSRAAGGVEQYF.

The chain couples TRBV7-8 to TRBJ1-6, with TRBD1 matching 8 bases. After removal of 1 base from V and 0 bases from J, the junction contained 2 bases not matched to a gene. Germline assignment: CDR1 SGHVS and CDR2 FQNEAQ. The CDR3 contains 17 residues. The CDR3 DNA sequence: TGTGCCAGCAGCTTAGTAGACAGGGGCTCCTATAATTCACCCCTCCACTTT. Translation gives CASSLVDRGSYNSPLHF.

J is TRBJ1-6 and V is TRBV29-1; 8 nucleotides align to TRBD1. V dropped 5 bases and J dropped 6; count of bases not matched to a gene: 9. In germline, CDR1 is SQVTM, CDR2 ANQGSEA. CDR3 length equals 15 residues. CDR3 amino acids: CSVKQGVTGNSPLHF. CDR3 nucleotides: TGCAGCGTTAAACAGGGGGTTACGGGTAATTCACCCCTCCACTTT.

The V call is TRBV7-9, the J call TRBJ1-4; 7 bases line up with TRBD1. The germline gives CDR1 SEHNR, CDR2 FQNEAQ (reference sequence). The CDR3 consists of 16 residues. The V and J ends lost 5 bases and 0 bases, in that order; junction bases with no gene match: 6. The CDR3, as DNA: TGTGCCAGCAGCGCAGACAGGGCTGCAACTAATGAAAAACTGTTTTTT. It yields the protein CASSADRAATNEKLFF.